These 2 T cell receptor beta chains were all obtained from the same sample, sequenced in a study of blood T cell repertoires in COVID-19. Clones were read by immunoSEQ multiplex PCR, and TCRdb kept only the in-frame ones, dropping some. Of about 120,000 clones detected, about 84% appear once; the ten largest clones hold 3.5% to 4.5%. The source material was peripheral blood. Every receptor here comes from a man aged 55 to 70 with acute or convalescent COVID-19.

The chain is built from TRBV28 and TRBJ2-2, with 9 bases matching TRBD1. V gave up 4 bases and J gave up 3 bases; unmatched junction bases: 6. The CDR3 is 16 residues long. Germline CDR1 MDHEN, CDR2 SYDVKM. The chain's CDR3 is CASSSAGQGYTGELFF. The CDR3 DNA follows: TGTGCCAGCAGTTCTGCGGGACAGGGTTACACCGGGGAGCTGTTTTTT.

The chain links TRBV2 to TRBJ2-3; 9 bases fit TRBD2. CDR1 and CDR2 (germline): SNHLY, FYNNEI. This CDR3 spans 16 amino acids. V lost 6 bases and J lost 2; bases outside the gene matches: 9. The CDR3 reads CASSRTSASLTDTQYF. DNA of the CDR3: TGTGCCAGCAGCCGGACTAGCGCCTCCCTCACAGATACGCAGTATTTT.